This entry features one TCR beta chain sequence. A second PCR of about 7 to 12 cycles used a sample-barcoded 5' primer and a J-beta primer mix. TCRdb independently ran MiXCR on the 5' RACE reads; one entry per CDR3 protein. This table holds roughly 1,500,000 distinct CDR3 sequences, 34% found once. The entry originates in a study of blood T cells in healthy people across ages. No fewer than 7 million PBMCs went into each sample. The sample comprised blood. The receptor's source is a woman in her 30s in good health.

CDR3 loop: CASSLDVPGASGRGEQFF. The CDR3 bases are TGCGCCAGCAGCTTGGACGTCCCCGGGGCTAGCGGGAGGGGTGAGCAGTTCTTC. V gene TRBV5-1 combines with J gene TRBJ2-1; TRBD2 matches at 12 bases. CDR3 size: 18 residues. J gave up 9 bases and V 0 bases, and 13 bases lay outside the gene matches. Germline V gene data show CDR1 as SGHRS and CDR2 as YFSETQ. The complete variable domain, with remaining parts taken from reference TRBV5-1 and TRBJ2-1, reads KAGVTQTPRYLIKTRGQQVTLSCSPISGHRSVSWYQQTPGQGLQFLFEYFSETQRNKGNFPGRFSGRQFSNSRSEMNVSTLELGDSALYLCASSLDVPGASGRGEQFFGPGTRLTVL.